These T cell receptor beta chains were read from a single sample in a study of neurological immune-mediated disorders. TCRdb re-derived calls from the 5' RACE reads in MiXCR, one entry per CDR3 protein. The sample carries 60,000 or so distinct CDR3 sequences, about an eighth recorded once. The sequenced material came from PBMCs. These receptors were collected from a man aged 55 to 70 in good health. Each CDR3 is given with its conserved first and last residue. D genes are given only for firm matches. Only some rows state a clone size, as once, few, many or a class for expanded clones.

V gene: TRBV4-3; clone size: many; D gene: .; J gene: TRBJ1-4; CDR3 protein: CASSQVAGPGEKLFF; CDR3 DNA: TGCGCCAGCAGCCAAGTGGCTGGCCCTGGGGAAAAACTGTTTTTT
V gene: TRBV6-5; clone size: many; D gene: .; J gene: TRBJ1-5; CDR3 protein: CASSEGGNQPQHF; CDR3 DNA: TGTGCCAGCAGTGAGGGGGGGAATCAGCCCCAGCATTTT
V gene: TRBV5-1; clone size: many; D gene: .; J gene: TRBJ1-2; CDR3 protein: CASSPQGTDGYTF; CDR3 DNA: TGCGCCAGCAGCCCGCAGGGAACGGATGGCTACACCTTC
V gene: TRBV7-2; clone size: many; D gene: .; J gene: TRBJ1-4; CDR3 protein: CASSLTYLGSATNEKLFF; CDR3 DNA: TGTGCCAGCAGCTTAACCTACCTGGGGAGTGCAACTAATGAAAAACTGTTTTTT
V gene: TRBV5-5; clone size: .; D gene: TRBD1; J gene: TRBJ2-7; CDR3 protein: CASRQGKDYEQYF; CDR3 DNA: TGTGCCAGCAGACAGGGGAAAGACTACGAGCAGTACTTC
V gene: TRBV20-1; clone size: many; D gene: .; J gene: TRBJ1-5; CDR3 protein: CSARGLTGIGQPQHF; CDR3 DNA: TGCAGTGCTAGAGGACTTACAGGGATCGGCCAGCCCCAGCATTTT
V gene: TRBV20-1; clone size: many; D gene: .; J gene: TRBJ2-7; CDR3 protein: CSALFPRGYEQYF; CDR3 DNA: TGCAGTGCTCTTTTCCCTCGGGGTTACGAGCAGTACTTC
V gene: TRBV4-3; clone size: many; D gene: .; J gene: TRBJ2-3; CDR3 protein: CASSQDSVGPTGDTQYF; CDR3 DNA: TGCGCCAGCAGCCAAGATAGTGTGGGACCTACGGGAGATACGCAGTATTTT
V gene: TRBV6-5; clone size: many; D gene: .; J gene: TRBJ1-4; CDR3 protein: CASSYSGYTEKLFF; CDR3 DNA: TGTGCCAGCAGTTATTCGGGGTATACAGAAAAACTGTTTTTT
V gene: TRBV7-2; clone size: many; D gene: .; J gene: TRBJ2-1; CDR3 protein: CASSLPGAVYNEQFF; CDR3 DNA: TGTGCCAGCAGCTTACCGGGGGCCGTCTACAATGAGCAGTTCTTC
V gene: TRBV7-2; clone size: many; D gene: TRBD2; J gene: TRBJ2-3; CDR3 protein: CASSSLASTDTQYF; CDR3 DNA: TGTGCCAGCAGCTCACTAGCGAGCACAGATACGCAGTATTTT
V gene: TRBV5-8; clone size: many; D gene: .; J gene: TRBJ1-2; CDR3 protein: CASSLTGDYGYTF; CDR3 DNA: TGTGCCAGCAGCTTGACGGGGGACTATGGCTACACCTTC